These 31 T cell receptor beta chains originate from one sample sequenced in a study of T cells in women clearing cervical HPV infection (dated by TCRdb to the late 2010s). The library was made by the immunoSEQ multiplex PCR assay. Held by TCRdb, this immuneACCESS table contains in-frame sequences only and omits some clones. Under half of the omission traces to an unresolved V gene where checked; the cause of the rest is unknown. This sample's table has entries for fewer than 25,000 clones. The top ten hold 15% to 20% of the sample. The sample taken for sequencing was blood buffy coat. All receptors derive from a woman between 18 and 69 years old with a cervical HPV16 infection that either progressed to CIN3+ or cleared (not recorded which).

Worth noting for this clone: One junction end does not reproduce the germline sequence, and a read error may be involved. The missing CDR3 end, 3 residues past where the read stops, is filled in from the germline J gene. The identical CDR3 is also encoded by other nucleotide sequences in the sample. The V gene is TRBV7-9, the J gene TRBJ1-3; D unresolved. This CDR3 is built from 14 residues. Germline CDR1 SEHNR, CDR2 FQNEAQ (reference sequence). This CDR3 is CASTLLDSGNTIYF. The sequenced CDR3 bases are TGTGCCAGCACCCTACTAGACTCTGGAAACACT.

About this clone itself: Read data end 3 residues before the CDR3 end; the end is taken from the germline J gene. The chain couples TRBV6-4 to TRBJ2-3, with 12 bases that match TRBD2. CDR1 and CDR2 from the germline V gene are MRHNA and SNTAGT. The CDR3 is 15 residues long. The CDR3 DNA, read in part, is TGTGCCAGCAGTGAGACTAGCGGGGGAGTGGAGACG. This sequence encodes CASSETSGGVET. The whole CDR3 reads CASSETSGGVETQYF.

Comment on this clone: The CDR3 is cut off 3 residues early in the read; its end comes from the germline J gene. The chain joins TRBV30 to TRBJ1-2; D might be TRBD1 (6 bases). The CDR3 has 13 residues. V was clipped by 6 bases and J by 1 base, with 12 bases between them. The germline gives CDR1 GTSNPN, CDR2 SVGIG (reference sequence). CDR3 DNA (partial): TGTGCCTGTCTAGGGGACATTAACTATGGC. Amino acid sequence: CACLGDINYG. From start to end, the CDR3 is CACLGDINYGYTF. The full variable domain, its missing parts supplied by reference TRBV30 and TRBJ1-2, is SQTIHQWPATLVQPVGSPLSLECTVEGTSNPNLYWYRQAAGRGLQLLFYSVGIGQISSEVPQNLSASRPQDRQFILSSKKLLLSDSGFYLCACLGDINYGYTFGSGTRLTVV.

Note on this clone: The CDR3 goes on 3 residues after the read ends, and that part is filled in from the germline J gene. The V gene is TRBV7-8, the J gene TRBJ1-5, with TRBD1 identical over 10 bases. The V segment lost 6 bases and the J segment 4 bases; nucleotides outside the gene matches: 6. This CDR3 spans 15 amino acids. Germline V gene data show CDR1 as SGHVS and CDR2 as FQNEAQ. The CDR3: CASSFDRGQNQPQHF. The sequenced part of the CDR3 DNA is TGTGCCAGCAGTTTCGACAGGGGGCAGAATCAGCCC.

For this clone: The read ends 3 residues early relative to the CDR3; the germline J gene fills the gap. This chain connects TRBV29-1 to TRBJ2-1, with TRBD2 as a possible D gene (6 bases). The ends were cut back, 8 bases at V and 1 base at J, with 12 bases in the middle. CDR3 length: 13 amino acids. Germline assignment: CDR1 SQVTM and CDR2 ANQGSEA. Partial CDR3 DNA: TGCAGCTACCGGGGGTTGTCCTACAATGAG. Its protein product is CSYRGLSYNE. The entire CDR3 sequence reads CSYRGLSYNEQFF.

Notes on this clone: The read finishes 3 residues shy of the CDR3 end, and the germline J gene is used to complete it. The chain combines TRBV2 with TRBJ2-2, with 12 bases matching TRBD2. The germline gives CDR1 SNHLY, CDR2 FYNNEI. V was pared by 5 bases and J by 4 bases, with 8 bases of the junction left unmatched. This CDR3 region has 17 residues. The sequenced part of the CDR3 DNA is TGTGCCAGCAGTCCGACTAGCGGGGGCCTCCTCACCGGGGAG. Translation: CASSPTSGGLLTGE. The CDR3, in full, reads CASSPTSGGLLTGELFF. The whole variable domain, filled in from reference TRBV2 and TRBJ2-2, reads EPEVTQTPSHQVTQMGQEVILRCVPISNHLYFYWYRQILGQKVEFLVSFYNNEISEKSEIFDDQFSVERPDGSNFTLKIRSTKLEDSAMYFCASSPTSGGLLTGELFFGEGSRLTVL.

Notes on this clone: The read terminates 3 residues before the CDR3 end, so the remaining end is supplied by the germline J gene. The rearrangement uses TRBV18 and TRBJ2-5; perhaps TRBD2 as D (5 bases). V was trimmed by 4 bases and J by 3 bases, leaving 21 bases between them. Germline lookup yields CDR1 KGHSH and CDR2 LQKENI. This CDR3 has 17 amino acids. The chain's CDR3 is CASSHERTRLSKETQYF. The sequenced CDR3 bases are TGTGCCAGCTCACATGAAAGGACCCGACTATCCAAAGAGACC.

For this clone: The read falls 3 residues short of the CDR3 end, and the missing part is taken from the germline J gene. The genes are TRBV12-3 or TRBV12-4 and TRBJ2-3, with 7 bases aligning to TRBD2. This CDR3 has 14 amino acids. V was clipped by 6 bases and J by 1 base; unmatched bases: 4. Here the CDR3 reads CASRMGGGTDTQYF. Incomplete CDR3 DNA: TGTGCCAGCAGGATGGGGGGGGGCACAGATACG.

A remark on this clone: The read halts 3 residues ahead of the CDR3 end, with the missing end drawn from the germline J gene. This chain uses TRBV19 with TRBJ2-2; D is tentatively TRBD1 or TRBD2 (5 bases each). The CDR3 contains 15 residues. Germline values: CDR1 LNHDA, CDR2 SQIVND (reference sequence). CDR3 bases read: TGTGCCAGTAGTATATCGGGAAATGGGGCCAACGTG. It encodes CASSISGNGANV. The full CDR3 protein reads CASSISGNGANVLFF.

Comments on this clone: The read ends 3 residues early relative to the CDR3; the germline J gene fills the gap. The V call is TRBV20-1, the J call TRBJ1-4; D is perhaps TRBD1 (5 bases). The CDR3 has 13 residues. Looked up from germline, CDR1 is DFQATT and CDR2 is SNEGSKA (reference sequence). With 3 bases removed from V and 6 bases from J, the gap between germline ends came to 11 bases. The CDR3 here is CSASPGGDEKLFF. Incomplete CDR3 DNA: TGCAGTGCTAGCCCGGGGGGGGATGAAAAA.

Concerning this clone itself: The CDR3 end lies 3 residues beyond the end of the read and is filled in from the germline J gene. The chain links TRBV20-1 to TRBJ2-1; D gene unclear. CDR3 length equals 14 residues. Trimming removed 4 bases from V and 9 bases from J, with 19 bases in between. Germline CDR1 is DFQATT and CDR2 is SNEGSKA (reference sequence). CDR3 region: CSATPRRPYPEQFF. CDR3 DNA, as far as it was read: TGCAGTGCTACTCCGCGCCGCCCGTATCCTGAG.

As regards this clone: The read halts 3 residues ahead of the CDR3 end, with the missing end drawn from the germline J gene. Other nucleotide sequences in the sample specify the same CDR3. The J gene is TRBJ1-3, the V gene TRBV7-8; D not certain. CDR1 is SGHVS, CDR2 FQNEAQ, per germline. Trimming removed 1 base from V and 3 bases from J, with 10 bases in between. The CDR3 consists of 15 residues. The CDR3 sequence is CASSLVKGFGNTIYF. CDR3 DNA (partial): TGTGCCAGCAGCTTAGTGAAGGGCTTTGGAAACACC.

Concerning this clone itself: From the germline J gene comes the end of the CDR3, since the read stops 3 residues before it. This chain links TRBV30 with TRBJ2-5, with D uncertain. Trimming stripped 0 bases from V and 7 bases from J, with 12 bases between. This CDR3 is built from 13 residues. Germline-derived CDR1 and CDR2 are GTSNPN and SVGIG (reference sequence). The CDR3 spells CAWSVEIRGTQYF. The covered CDR3 bases are TGTGCCTGGAGTGTAGAAATAAGAGGGACC.

The CDR3 reads CASSLGQTKETQYF. The part of the CDR3 DNA that was read is TGCGCCAGCAGCTTGGGACAGACCAAAGAGACC. This rearrangement joins TRBV5-1 to TRBJ2-5, with D perhaps TRBD1 (5 bases). Read data end 3 residues before the CDR3 end; the end is taken from the germline J gene. This CDR3 has 14 amino acids. The germline CDR1 and CDR2 sequences are SGHRS and YFSETQ. Trimming removed 0 bases at V and 3 bases at J, with 9 bases between.

A word on this clone: The CDR3 end lies 3 residues beyond the end of the read and is filled in from the germline J gene. This chain connects TRBV7-1 to TRBJ2-5; 12 bases are a match to TRBD2. TRBV7-1 is labeled an ORF, and its function is uncertain. This CDR3 has 20 amino acids. After removal of 3 bases from V and 6 bases from J, the junction contained 20 bases not matched to a gene. The CDR3 loop reads CASSSPPGSNPGLAGKTQYF. The DNA read from the CDR3 is TGTGCCAGCAGCTCTCCACCCGGTTCCAACCCCGGACTAGCGGGAAAGACC.

In the case of this clone: The junction shows a germline mismatch at one end, possibly a read error. Read sequence stops 3 residues before the CDR3 end, and the germline J gene provides the missing end. Other DNA sequences in this sample translate to the same CDR3. The chain couples TRBV5-1 to TRBJ2-7, with D hard to call. CDR3 size: 13 residues. Germline CDR1 and CDR2: SGHRS and YFSETQ. The CDR3 sequence: CASSPWQDYEQYF. Incomplete CDR3 DNA: TGCGCTAGCAGCCCGTGGCAAGATTACGAG.

Notes on this clone: The read halts 3 residues ahead of the CDR3 end, with the missing end drawn from the germline J gene. This rearrangement joins TRBV20-1 to TRBJ2-2; 10 bases line up with TRBD2. Germline V gives CDR1 DFQATT, CDR2 SNEGSKA (reference sequence). CDR3 size: 15 residues. The trim removed 8 bases at V and 2 bases at J, leaving 8 bases unmatched. The covered CDR3 bases are TGCAGTTTTAGGAGCGGGGGGGCAAACACCGGGGAG. The encoded protein is CSFRSGGANTGE. The full-length CDR3 reads as CSFRSGGANTGELFF.

Remarks on this clone: The read falls 3 residues short of the CDR3 end, and the missing part is taken from the germline J gene. J is TRBJ1-2 and V is TRBV7-2; no clear D. This CDR3 is built from 13 residues. Germline V lookup: CDR1 SGHTA, CDR2 FQGNSA. The sequenced CDR3 bases are TGTGCCAGCAGCTTAATAGGAGGACTCGAC. Protein sequence: CASSLIGGLD. The complete CDR3 reads CASSLIGGLDYTF. The full variable domain, rest sourced from reference TRBV7-2 and TRBJ1-2, is GAGVSQSPSNKVTEKGKDVELRCDPISGHTALYWYRQSLGQGLEFLIYFQGNSAPDKSGLPSDRFSAERTGGSVSTLTIQRTQQEDSAVYLCASSLIGGLDYTFGSGTRLTVV.

Worth noting for this clone: The read is 3 residues too short to cover the CDR3 end, so that end is filled in from the germline J gene. The genes are TRBV20-1 and TRBJ2-3; D perhaps matches TRBD1 (6 bases). In germline, CDR1 is DFQATT, CDR2 SNEGSKA (reference sequence). The CDR3 is 12 residues long. The chain's CDR3 is CSASEGQETQYF. The CDR3 bases that were read are TGCAGTGCTTCCGAGGGACAAGAGACG.

The DNA read from the CDR3 is TGTGCCATCAGGGGGGCTAGCGGGGGCAACAATGAG. Translated: CAIRGASGGNNE. The whole CDR3 reads CAIRGASGGNNEQFF. The chain has TRBV10-3 and TRBJ2-1, with 10 bases identical to TRBD2. With the read ending 3 residues before the CDR3 end, the germline J gene is used to fill in that end. CDR1 ENHRY and CDR2 SYGVKD come from the germline V gene. There are 15 residues in the CDR3. Trimming took 6 bases from V and 5 from J; bases not matched to a gene: 7.

Note on this clone: The read comes to an end 3 residues before the CDR3 does, leaving the germline J gene to fill in the end. V and J are TRBV30 and TRBJ2-3; 7 positions agree with TRBD1. CDR3 length: 14 amino acids. The V gene end was trimmed by 3 bases and the J gene end by 2 bases; junction bases not matched to a gene: 5. CDR1 and CDR2 from the germline V gene are GTSNPN and SVGIG (reference sequence). The chain's CDR3 is CAWRLGGVTDTQYF. The sequenced CDR3 bases are TGTGCCTGGAGATTAGGGGGCGTCACAGATACG. The complete variable domain, with remaining parts taken from reference TRBV30 and TRBJ2-3, reads SQTIHQWPATLVQPVGSPLSLECTVEGTSNPNLYWYRQAAGRGLQLLFYSVGIGQISSEVPQNLSASRPQDRQFILSSKKLLLSDSGFYLCAWRLGGVTDTQYFGPGTRLTVL.

About this clone itself: The read halts 3 residues ahead of the CDR3 end, with the missing end drawn from the germline J gene. The chain has TRBV7-2 and TRBJ2-7; D not certain. V was cut by 0 bases and J by 3 bases, with 6 bases left in between. The CDR3 is 13 amino acids. Germline assignment: CDR1 SGHTA and CDR2 FQGNSA. The part of the CDR3 DNA that was read is TGTGCCAGCAGCTTAGCCACTGGCTACGAG. Translation gives CASSLATGYE. The whole CDR3 is CASSLATGYEQYF.

This clone is identified as medium-sized from frequency. The read ends 3 residues before the CDR3 terminus; that terminus is restored from the germline J gene. The chain carries TRBV30 and TRBJ1-6; the D gene is possibly TRBD1 (5 bases). Trimming stripped 4 bases from V and 5 bases from J, with 15 bases between. The CDR3 has 15 amino acids. Germline V gene lookup returns CDR1 GTSNPN and CDR2 SVGIG (reference sequence). CDR3 amino acids: CAWTSGGTNNSPLHF. The DNA read from the CDR3 is TGTGCCTGGACCTCGGGGGGGACGAATAATTCACCC.

Worth noting for this clone: The read falls 3 residues short of the CDR3 end, and the missing part is taken from the germline J gene. This chain uses TRBV7-9 with TRBJ1-2; the D gene is possibly TRBD1 (6 bases). Germline lookup yields CDR1 SEHNR and CDR2 FQNEAQ (reference sequence). CDR3 length: 14 residues. The covered CDR3 bases are TGTGCCAGCAGCTTACAGACAGGTTCCTACGAC. As protein: CASSLQTGSYD. The whole CDR3 reads CASSLQTGSYDYTF. Filled out from reference TRBV7-9 and TRBJ1-2, the complete variable domain reads DTGVSQNPRHKITKRGQNVTFRCDPISEHNRLYWYRQTLGQGPEFLTYFQNEAQLEKSRLLSDRFSAERPKGSFSTLEIQRTEQGDSAMYLCASSLQTGSYDYTFGSGTRLTVV.

Notes on this clone: The CDR3 end is not reached by the read, which stops 3 residues before it; the germline J gene fills it in. The rearrangement links TRBV2 to TRBJ2-4, with D possibly TRBD1 on 6 matching bases. Trimming took 3 bases from V and 0 from J, leaving 9 bases between them. The CDR3 sequence is 15 residues long. Germline V gives CDR1 SNHLY, CDR2 FYNNEI. CDR3 in amino acids: CASSDEGVAKNIQYF. The sequenced part of the CDR3 DNA is TGTGCCAGCAGTGATGAGGGGGTAGCCAAAAACATT. Full variable domain (outside the CDR3, taken from reference TRBV2 and TRBJ2-4): EPEVTQTPSHQVTQMGQEVILRCVPISNHLYFYWYRQILGQKVEFLVSFYNNEISEKSEIFDDQFSVERPDGSNFTLKIRSTKLEDSAMYFCASSDEGVAKNIQYFGAGTRLSVL.

In regard to this clone: The sequenced fragment ends 3 residues before the CDR3 boundary, so the rest is inferred from the germline J gene. The J gene is TRBJ1-1, the V gene TRBV7-9; 10 positions match TRBD1. The CDR3 sequence is 15 residues long. Germline lookup yields CDR1 SEHNR and CDR2 FQNEAQ (reference sequence). The V and J ends lost 3 bases and 2 bases, in that order; junction bases with no gene match: 3. CDR3 amino acids: CASSLGDRGNTEAFF. The part of the CDR3 DNA that was read is TGTGCCAGCAGCTTGGGGGACAGGGGAAACACTGAA.

In the case of this clone: The read comes to an end 3 residues before the CDR3 does, leaving the germline J gene to fill in the end. The chain has TRBV5-6 and TRBJ2-2, with D perhaps matching TRBD1 (5 bases). The CDR3 loop spans 13 amino acids. CDR1 and CDR2 from the germline V gene are SGHDT and YYEEEE. CDR3 amino acids: CASSLQGWEKLFF. Incomplete CDR3 DNA: TGTGCCAGCAGCTTGCAGGGTTGGGAAAAG. Complete variable domain (other parts from reference TRBV5-6 and TRBJ2-2): DAGVTQSPTHLIKTRGQQVTLRCSPKSGHDTVSWYQQALGQGPQFIFQYYEEEERQRGNFPDRFSGHQFPNYSSELNVNALLLGDSALYLCASSLQGWEKLFFGEGSRLTVL.

Incomplete CDR3 DNA: TGCAGTGCTAGAGATTCAGGCAAGAACACTGAA. It encodes CSARDSGKNTE. The full CDR3 reads CSARDSGKNTEAFF. This chain connects TRBV20-1 to TRBJ1-1; D is unresolved. Read sequence stops 3 residues before the CDR3 end, and the germline J gene provides the missing end. CDR1 and CDR2 (germline): DFQATT, SNEGSKA (reference sequence). This CDR3 is 14 amino acids long. Trimming pared 0 bases from V and 1 base from J, leaving 9 bases between.

On this clone: Read coverage stops 3 residues before the CDR3 terminus; the germline J gene supplies the remainder. The rearrangement uses TRBV7-2 and TRBJ1-4, with D maybe TRBD1 (6 bases). Trimming cost V 5 bases and J 6 bases, with 16 bases left between them. The length of the CDR3 is 15 residues. Germline values: CDR1 SGHTA, CDR2 FQGNSA. CDR3 residues: CASSARGPGHEKLFF. CDR3 bases read: TGTGCCAGCAGCGCCAGGGGTCCAGGGCATGAAAAA.

As for this clone: The observed sequence ends 3 residues before the CDR3 terminus, with the missing tail filled in from the germline J gene. The chain links TRBV19 to TRBJ1-2, with 9 bases lining up with TRBD1. The CDR3 is 14 residues long. V was clipped by 1 base and J by 6 bases; unmatched bases: 3. CDR1 is LNHDA and CDR2 is SQIVND in the germline V gene (reference sequence). The sequenced CDR3 bases are TGTGCCAGTAGTATAGGGGACAGGGAAGATGGC. This gives the protein CASSIGDREDG. The complete CDR3 protein is CASSIGDREDGYTF.

Worth noting for this clone: The read ends 3 residues shy of where the CDR3 ends; the end is completed using the germline J gene. The rearrangement joins TRBV18 to TRBJ2-7; D may be TRBD1 (7 bases). The length of the CDR3 is 14 residues. The germline V and J ends were trimmed by 4 bases and 5 bases, with 15 bases remaining between them. CDR1 is KGHSH and CDR2 is LQKENI in the germline V gene. CDR3 DNA, as far as it was read: TGTGCCAGCTCACTACAGGGGAGGATCAACGAG. Translation gives CASSLQGRINE. The full CDR3 reads CASSLQGRINEQYF. Full variable domain (outside the CDR3, taken from reference TRBV18 and TRBJ2-7): NAGVMQNPRHLVRRRGQEARLRCSPMKGHSHVYWYRQLPEEGLKFMVYLQKENIIDESGMPKERFSAEFPKEGPSILRIQQVVRGDSAAYFCASSLQGRINEQYFGPGTRLTVT.